This T cell receptor beta chain emerged from a study of T cell responses to AZD1222 COVID-19 vaccine. On the study more broadly: Second-dose intervals of approximately 4 or approximately 12 weeks were pooled.

CDR3 length: 13 amino acids. Germline lookup yields CDR1 SGHDT and CDR2 YYEEEE. Trimming shortened V by 4 bases and J by 2 bases, and 10 bases separated the two germline ends. The assay was immunoSEQ multiplex PCR, and TCRdb's table has in-frame clones only and misses some. The data hold 100,000 or so clones, with around 90% observed a single time. Study conclusions and caveats: Donors, mostly white British, included more females; clonal diversity was possibly underestimated. Once two AZD1222 doses were given, Spike-specific TCR breadth and depth went up.

In regard to this clone: No antigen is known for it.

This specimen consisted of peripheral blood, obtained on day 0 of AZD1222 vaccination. This TCR derives from an adult in good health. The genes are TRBV5-6 and TRBJ2-7, with D hard to call. The CDR3 sequence is CASSPFVAYEQYF. In DNA, the CDR3 is TGTGCCAGCAGCCCGTTCGTGGCCTACGAGCAGTACTTC. Together with reference TRBV5-6 and TRBJ2-7, the CDR3 gives the full variable domain: DAGVTQSPTHLIKTRGQQVTLRCSPKSGHDTVSWYQQALGQGPQFIFQYYEEEERQRGNFPDRFSGHQFPNYSSELNVNALLLGDSALYLCASSPFVAYEQYFGPGTRLTVT.